The entry below describes one T cell receptor (beta chain). The specificity of this receptor is unknown. No quality values exist for individual bases; no much larger clone is one base distant. Library generation was performed with the immunoSEQ multiplex PCR assay. A mixture of 60 forward primers for TCR Vbeta segments and 13 reverse primers for TCR Jbeta segments was used in the multiplex PCR. The CDR3 region of rearranged TCR beta genes was amplified from genomic DNA with a multiplex PCR assay. Amplified TCR beta libraries were sequenced as 87-base-pair reads on the Illumina HiSeq System. On the study's bioinformatics: A later analysis counted approximately 74 million unique TCR beta chains across the 670 or so repertoires, and some 11 million of these chains were shared by at least two donors. To remove PCR and sequencing errors, raw reads were error-corrected and collapsed into unique sequences using a nearest-neighbor algorithm that merged closely related sequences. CDR3 sequences were aligned to IMGT reference sequences to assign V, D and J gene segments. Each retained sequence needed at least a six-nucleotide match to both a V gene segment and a J gene segment. Rearrangements were called productive when the CDR3 lacked stop codons and stayed in frame with V and J; all others were non-productive. CDR3 was defined by IMGT convention, running from the second conserved V-encoded cysteine to the conserved J-encoded phenylalanine. Sequences without an unambiguous match to a single V gene segment were excluded from the earlier analysis of about 630 of the donors. In an earlier analysis of 587 of the donors, V segments were called functional above 56.7% productive rearrangements and were called segregating when the between-donor standard deviation exceeded 5%. To diagnose cytomegalovirus status from the catalog of TCR beta chain sequences, a statistical classification framework was built. In a later analysis, TCR nucleotide sequences were compared against IMGT/GENE-DB human TR gene sequences so that V and J genes could be assigned. In a later analysis, CDR3 sequences and most-parsimonious VDJ recombination scenarios were assigned using the TCRdist pipeline. In a later analysis, each TCR beta chain was defined by its CDR3 amino acid sequence together with its V-gene family, and reads without a unique V-gene family were excluded. To address suspected cross-contamination and a sequencing artifact, a later analysis removed 550 to 750 highly shared, low-generation-probability nucleotide sequences. In a later analysis, a clonal expansion index for each public chain was calculated from normalized within-repertoire ranks of inferred template counts. In a later analysis, generation probabilities were computed using a VDJ recombination model fitted to out-of-frame rearrangements, and the results were checked against IGoR. A later analysis scored TCR-TCR, TCR-HLA and TCR-CMV co-occurrence with hypergeometric tests, applying a repertoire-size bias correction to TCR pairs. False discovery rates were estimated in a later analysis by permuting HLA or CMV assignments 20 times. In a later analysis, co-occurring TCRs were grouped using DBSCAN, and TCRdist sequence similarity was added for clustering within HLA-allele-positive subsets. Co-occurrence clustering excluded repertoires with fewer than 30,000 or more than 120,000 public chains, plus five with anomalous nucleotide sharing. The source is immuneACCESS, and TCRdb retained only in-frame sequences with V and J called. Part of the clones is not carried over; for the studies checked, unresolved V genes explain less than half of this, and the remainder is unexplained. V, J and clone size derive from that table, while D and trimming were established from the DNA sequence. Counted in this sample were 150,000 to 200,000 clones; about 80% of them appeared once. The biggest ten clones account for around 2% of the sample.

The cohort consisted of more than 650 healthy bone marrow donors. All cohort members were sampled while nominally healthy, although unrecorded immune exposures were likely present. The donor tested CMV seropositive and was one of the 289 seropositive cohort members. A peripheral blood sample was collected from each donor, and TCR beta sequencing was performed on peripheral blood mononuclear cells. The Qiagen DNeasy Blood Extraction Kit was used to extract genomic DNA from the blood cell samples. The source of the sample is a study of cytomegalovirus exposure and HLA in healthy donors (dated by TCRdb to the late 2010s). About the investigation overall: An earlier analysis of several hundred of the donors reported 250 to 350 Gb of sequence data and roughly 110 million unique TCR beta sequences from 150 million to 200 million T cells. An early release that covered about 600 HLA-typed donors contained 250 to 350 gigabases of sequencing data and some 87 million unique TCR sequences. Among the roughly 410 genotyped donors, around 81% belonged to the genetic ancestry cluster associated with self-reported Caucasian donors. The study aimed to test whether cataloging public T cell receptors could reveal signatures of past pathogen exposure. The study profiled the T cell repertoires of about 640 subjects by immunosequencing and related them to cytomegalovirus serostatus. A separate validation cohort of roughly 130 different subjects was used in addition to the approximately 700-subject first cohort. To predict cytomegalovirus infection status, the study combined high-throughput TCR immunosequencing, statistical association of individual TCRs with disease status, and machine learning. In a later analysis, previously published TCR beta repertoires from 550 to 750 donors were re-analyzed and high-resolution HLA genotyping was added so that TCR occurrence patterns could be studied. Rather than using new phenotypic data, the later analysis identified candidate immune exposures from TCR beta sequences and from how often those sequences occurred across donors. In an earlier analysis of a few hundred of the donors, high-throughput TCR beta sequencing was used to judge whether each TCR beta V gene segment behaved as functional or pseudogenic. Donor age, sex, ethnicity and CMV serostatus were collected together with the repertoire data. A later genetic analysis used genome-wide SNP genotypes for about three fifths of the 666 donors, treating that subset as a discovery cohort. Every repertoire in the discovery cohort had been generated on one and the same sequencing platform. Class I and class II HLA loci were covered by the typing at four-digit resolution. Typing coverage differed by locus: A, B, C, DRB1 and DQB1 were typed in about 620-640 donors, DQA1 in roughly 500, DPA1 in some 600, and DPB1 in roughly 470. Four to six DR-DQ haplotypes were handled as single units for association and clustering because linkage in the cohort was strong. Among about 400 genotyped donors of the cohort, an average of about 240,000 unique TCR beta nucleotide sequences was sequenced per donor, of which about 19% were non-productive. Overall study outcomes, separate from this receptor: Three of the identified cytomegalovirus-associated TCR beta chains were confirmed in vitro to be specific for cytomegalovirus antigens. A later genetic analysis associated a missense DCLRE1C variant with V-gene and J-gene trimming of TCR beta chains, and an independent cohort replicated the association. A later analysis reported that several top co-occurrence clusters appeared linked to parvovirus B19, influenza, CMV and Epstein-Barr virus. A later analysis found that HLA-associated TCR beta chains were more clonally expanded and had lower generation probabilities than equally common non-associated chains. When HLA alleles, especially DR and DQ, strongly co-occurred, attributing TCR associations to individual alleles was difficult. While some public TCRs were present in many individuals, most TCR sequences turned up only very rarely across donors. The presence/absence analyses assumed that sequencing depth was roughly uniform across donors, and that assumption may not be true. For the cohort, immune exposure information was limited to CMV serostatus. Linkage disequilibrium might explain the correlated functional status among segregating V segments, but an unknown experimental factor could not be ruled out. The earlier analysis of 587 of the donors excluded around 17 rarely observed V segments, including chromosome 9 orphons, because counts were too low. A later analysis found that TCR association rates varied across HLA loci, with DRB1 alleles showing the most associated TCRs and HLA-C alleles the fewest. Broadly in line with IMGT annotations, most TCR beta V segments showed up in productive rearrangements about 87% or about 30% of the time in an earlier analysis of several hundred of the donors. Some IMGT-functional V segments, including TRBV6-2 and TRBV6-3, could not be distinguished by the 87-base-pair reads and were therefore excluded. A further reported finding was that TCR beta sequences accurately predicted the HLA-A and HLA-B alleles for most subjects in the first cohort. In both the original and validation cohorts, the classifier was reported to diagnose cytomegalovirus status with high specificity and sensitivity. Most CMV-associated TCR beta chains appeared to be HLA-restricted in a later analysis, and the HLA associations seemed to be driven largely by CMV exposure. A later analysis associated about 16,000 TCR beta sequences with specific HLA alleles at a false discovery rate of 0.05. In a later genetic analysis, fewer N-insertions in productive TCRs were reported among donors in an Asian-associated ancestry cluster than the roughly 700-donor mean. A total of roughly 160 TCR beta chains were listed by the study as associated with cytomegalovirus. The sequencing pipeline was judged likely to have produced a cluster of highly shared sequence variants as a technical artifact. Because HLA typing was unavailable for some donors at each locus, only the typed subset was used in association tests. This cohort had only TCR beta chains sequenced, and the lack of alpha or paired-chain data limited which features could be detected. According to the authors, the approach could potentially be generalized to other disease states and immunological phenotypes.

There are 14 amino acids in the CDR3, from cysteine to phenylalanine inclusive. Of the read, only the CDR3 DNA is kept; its 42 bases are in frame from base 1. The germline ends are 11 bases apart after V is trimmed by 3 bases and J by 5 bases. CDR1 SGHNT and CDR2 YENEEA are derived from the germline V gene. The sequence was collected from a woman aged 18-30 years in good health and CMV-seropositive. The rearrangement joined TRBV11-3 to TRBJ2-1; TRBD2 is a weak D gene call, 6 bases matching. The sample consisted of PBMCs. Here the CDR3 is given as CASSFGGVNNEQFF. The bases are TGTGCCAGCAGCTTCGGCGGGGTGAACAATGAGCAGTTCTTC.